This TCR beta chain was recorded in a study of Graves' ophthalmopathy and Graves' hyperthyroidism. Study-wide findings and caveats: The model predicted progression of ophthalmopathy with a sensitivity of roughly 66%, and its specificity was about 72%.

The table lists this clonotype with many counts. Its antigen is unknown. Researchers took RNA transcripts and amplified TCR beta CDR3 regions from them. Following a first-round RT-PCR that used HTBI primers, a second-round multiplex PCR was carried out. TCRdb itself ran the multiplex PCR reads through MiXCR, one entry per CDR3 protein. The sample consists of hundreds of thousands of distinct CDR3 sequences, 35% to 50% of them appearing once. Diagnostic conclusions were grounded in clinical symptoms, serum thyroxine, TRAb, thyroid ultrasound and orbital computed tomography. Fresh peripheral blood (about 10 ml) yielded the PBMCs. Germline V gives CDR1 DFQATT, CDR2 SNEGSKA (reference sequence). V lost 5 bases to trimming and J lost 5 bases; unmatched junction nucleotides: 4. The CDR3 has 12 amino acids.

The chain couples TRBV20-1 to TRBJ1-1; TRBD1 matches 8 bases. The specimen was peripheral blood. This receptor was taken from an adult man with Graves' ophthalmopathy. In DNA form, the CDR3 reads TGCAGTGCTGCCGACAGGGGAACTGAAGCTTTCTTT. This sequence encodes CSAADRGTEAFF.